This TCR beta chain was sequenced during a study of blood T cells in healthy people across ages. Germline V gene sequence: CDR1 SGHTA, CDR2 FQGNSA. This CDR3 contains 15 residues. V was trimmed by 0 bases and J by 6 bases, leaving 9 bases between them. It was with a sample-barcoded 5' primer and a J-beta primer mix that a second PCR of roughly 6 to 12 cycles was run. TCRdb re-derived calls from the 5' RACE reads in MiXCR, one entry per CDR3 protein. The sample consists of 800,000 or so distinct CDR3 sequences, 62% of them appearing once. Sequencing input: blood. V is TRBV7-2 and J is TRBJ1-6; D is unclear. The origin of this receptor is a man aged 25 to 40 in good health. CDR3 residues: CASSLASLGNSPLHF. CDR3 nucleotide sequence: TGTGCCAGCAGCTTAGCGAGCTTGGGTAATTCACCCCTCCACTTT.